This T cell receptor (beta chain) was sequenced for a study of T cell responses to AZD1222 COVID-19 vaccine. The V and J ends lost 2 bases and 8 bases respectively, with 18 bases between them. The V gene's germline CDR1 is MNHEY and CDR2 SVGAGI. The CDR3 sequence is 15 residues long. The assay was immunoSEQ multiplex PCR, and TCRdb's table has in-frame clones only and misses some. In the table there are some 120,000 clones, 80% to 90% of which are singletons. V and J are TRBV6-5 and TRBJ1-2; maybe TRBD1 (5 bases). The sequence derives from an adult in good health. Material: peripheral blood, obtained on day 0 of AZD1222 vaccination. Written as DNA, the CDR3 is TGTGCCAGCAGTTACGTCGCAGGGAAAGGGACGGGCTACACCTTC. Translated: CASSYVAGKGTGYTF.